Below are 22 T cell receptor beta chains sequenced from a single sample in a study of blood T cell repertoires in COVID-19. The assay was immunoSEQ multiplex PCR, and TCRdb's table has in-frame clones only and misses some. Of approximately 230,000 clones listed, under 90% were seen once; the top ten hold approximately 1.7%. The sequenced sample consisted of PBMCs or T cells enriched from blood (not recorded which). Receptors originate from a man in his forties or fifties who had recovered from COVID-19.

This chain connects TRBV6-6 to TRBJ1-1; D perhaps matches TRBD1 (5 bases). Trimming left V 6 bases short and J 5 bases short, with 16 bases between. This CDR3 contains 14 residues. CDR1 and CDR2 (germline): MNHNY, SVGAGI (reference sequence). CDR3 in DNA: TGTGCCAGCAGCTCACCTGGGGGGGGGACTGAAGCTTTCTTT. Its translation: CASSSPGGGTEAFF.

This clone was detected once. The V call is TRBV7-6, the J call TRBJ2-1; D not resolved. With 5 bases removed from V and 5 bases from J, the gap between germline ends came to 13 bases. The CDR3 length is 14 residues. Germline CDR1 is SGHVS and CDR2 is FNYEAQ. The CDR3 here is CASSEEVPNNEQFF. Written as DNA, the CDR3 is TGTGCCAGCAGCGAAGAGGTCCCTAACAATGAGCAGTTCTTC.

V gene TRBV7-3 combines with J gene TRBJ2-7; 7 positions match TRBD1. V lost 1 base, J lost 2 bases, and 8 bases stayed unmatched. The CDR3 covers 16 residues. Germline V gene sequence: CDR1 SGHTA, CDR2 FQGTGA. This CDR3 is CASSLRSGTETYEQYF. The CDR3 bases are TGTGCCAGCAGCTTAAGATCCGGGACAGAAACCTACGAGCAGTACTTC.

This clone was found once. This chain uses TRBV2 with TRBJ2-7, with 12 bases lining up with TRBD2. V trimming: 5 bases; J trimming: 5 bases; junction bases outside the gene matches: 4. The V gene's germline CDR1 is SNHLY and CDR2 FYNNEI. This CDR3 is built from 14 residues. The CDR3 DNA follows: TGTGCCAGCAGTTCTAGCGGGGGGGCCCACGAGCAGTACTTC. Translated: CASSSSGGAHEQYF.

The V call is TRBV6-2 or TRBV6-3, the J call TRBJ2-1; TRBD2 matches 10 bases. CDR3 length equals 16 residues. Looked up from germline, CDR1 is MNHEY and CDR2 is SVGEGT. The V gene end was trimmed by 6 bases and the J gene end by 4 bases; junction bases not matched to a gene: 9. CDR3 sequence reads: CASSRTSGPGYNEQFF. CDR3 nucleotide sequence: TGTGCCAGCAGCCGGACTAGCGGCCCGGGGTACAATGAGCAGTTCTTC.

With respect to this clone: Distinct nucleotide sequences in the sample also encode this CDR3. The genes are TRBV7-8 and TRBJ1-3; D not certain. V lost 1 base, J lost 3 bases, and 7 bases lay in between. CDR1 SGHVS and CDR2 FQNEAQ come from the germline V gene. This CDR3 comprises 14 residues. This CDR3 is CASSLGVSGNTIYF. In DNA, the CDR3 is TGTGCCAGCAGCTTAGGAGTTAGTGGAAACACCATATATTTT.

The chain has TRBV3-1 (or the pseudogene TRBV3-2) and TRBJ1-1; no reliable D call. The CDR3 contains 17 residues. V was shortened by 1 base and J by 0 bases, with 15 bases between the two germline ends. Germline assignment: CDR1 LGHDT and CDR2 YNNKEL (reference sequence). The CDR3 is CASSQGILFWLNTEAFF. As DNA, the CDR3 is TGTGCCAGCAGCCAAGGAATACTGTTTTGGTTGAACACTGAAGCTTTCTTT.

This clone has a handful of counts. The J gene is TRBJ2-7, the V gene TRBV16; TRBD1 matches at 10 bases. Losses at the gene ends were 7 bases for V and 9 bases for J; bases not matched to a gene: 21. Germline V gene sequence: CDR1 KGHSY, CDR2 FQNENV. The CDR3 covers 17 residues. As DNA, the CDR3 is TGTGCCAGCATGGGTACTACCACCGGGACAGGGGCTTTTGCGCAGTACTTC. As protein: CASMGTTTGTGAFAQYF.

The rearrangement links TRBV19 to TRBJ2-1; TRBD2 matches 8 bases. With V trimmed by 1 base and J by 4 bases, 9 bases remained unmatched. Germline V gives CDR1 LNHDA, CDR2 SQIVND (reference sequence). The CDR3 consists of 17 residues. As DNA, the CDR3 is TGTGCCAGTAGTATAGGGGCGGCTAGCGGGCCTTACAATGAGCAGTTCTTC. It specifies CASSIGAASGPYNEQFF.

The chain has TRBV29-1 and TRBJ1-1; TRBD1 matches at 7 bases. Germline-derived CDR1 and CDR2 are SQVTM and ANQGSEA. V was pared by 4 bases and J by 1 base, with 9 bases of the junction left unmatched. The CDR3 sequence is 15 residues long. CDR3 in amino acids: CSVVFPGGTNTEAFF. For the CDR3, the DNA is TGCAGCGTTGTGTTCCCAGGGGGTACGAACACTGAAGCTTTCTTT.

The gene calls are TRBV2 and TRBJ2-1, with D possibly matching TRBD2 (6 bases). Per the germline V gene, CDR1 is SNHLY and CDR2 is FYNNEI. CDR3 length: 16 amino acids. The germline V and J ends were trimmed by 7 bases and 0 bases, with 16 bases remaining between them. Here the CDR3 reads CASIDPSVDSYNEQFF. The CDR3 DNA follows: TGTGCCAGCATTGACCCTAGCGTAGACTCCTACAATGAGCAGTTCTTC.

The rearrangement joins TRBV5-1 to TRBJ1-4, with TRBD1 as a possible D gene (6 bases). This CDR3 is built from 15 residues. The V and J ends lost 4 bases and 2 bases respectively, with 12 bases between them. The germline V gene has CDR1 SGHRS and CDR2 YFSETQ. The CDR3 loop reads CASSALQGTNEKLFF. CDR3 bases: TGCGCCAGCAGCGCGTTACAGGGCACTAATGAAAAACTGTTTTTT.

This chain uses TRBV27 with TRBJ1-6; the D is unclear. Germline CDR1 MNHEY, CDR2 SMNVEV (reference sequence). V lost 5 bases, J lost 0 bases, and 11 bases lay in between. This CDR3 comprises 16 residues. In nucleotides, the CDR3 is TGTGCCAGCAGTCCTTGGTCAGTCTCCTATAATTCACCCCTCCACTTT. As protein: CASSPWSVSYNSPLHF.

The V call is TRBV13, the J call TRBJ1-5; tentative D call: TRBD1 (6 bases). The CDR3 runs to 17 residues. Germline CDR1 reads PRHDT; CDR2 reads FYEKMQ (reference sequence). The V gene lost 3 bases and the J gene lost 0 bases, with 15 bases spanning the gap. The CDR3 DNA reads TGTGCCAGCAGCTTCCTAAACGACAGGCATAGCAATCAGCCCCAGCATTTT. Protein sequence: CASSFLNDRHSNQPQHF.

This chain joins TRBV25-1 and TRBJ1-1; 7 bases agree with TRBD1. V lost 4 bases, J lost 7 bases, and 6 bases stayed unmatched. The CDR3 length is 13 residues. CDR1 is MGHDK, CDR2 SYGVNS, per germline. The CDR3 DNA reads TGTGCCAGCAGTGTAACAGGGGTATATGAAGCTTTCTTT. This gives the protein CASSVTGVYEAFF.

This chain connects TRBV7-3 to TRBJ1-1, with 7 bases that match TRBD1. This CDR3 region has 14 residues. Germline assignment: CDR1 SGHTA and CDR2 FQGTGA. The trim removed 1 base at V and 2 bases at J, leaving 1 base unmatched. The CDR3 bases are TGTGCCAGCAGCTTAAGACAGGGAAACACTGAAGCTTTCTTT. It yields the protein CASSLRQGNTEAFF.

This clone occurred a few times. The J gene is TRBJ1-6, the V gene TRBV5-5, with 9 bases that match TRBD1. Germline CDR1 is SGHKS and CDR2 is YYEKEE (reference sequence). The CDR3 sequence is 17 residues long. Unmatched junction bases numbered 13, after V lost 4 bases and J lost 8 bases. The CDR3 spells CASSADRGLFSDSPLHF. As DNA, the CDR3 is TGTGCCAGCAGCGCGGACAGGGGACTCTTCTCTGATTCACCCCTCCACTTT.

The chain employs TRBV19 and TRBJ1-6; D gene unclear. From germline, CDR1 is LNHDA and CDR2 SQIVND (reference sequence). The V gene lost 3 bases and the J gene lost 2 bases, with 11 bases spanning the gap. The CDR3 runs 16 residues. CDR3 DNA sequence: TGTGCCAGTAGTATGGGTTGGGCAGCCTATAATTCACCCCTCCACTTT. It codes for CASSMGWAAYNSPLHF.

The chain employs TRBV12-3 or TRBV12-4 and TRBJ2-7; D remains ambiguous. The V gene lost 3 bases and the J gene lost 6 bases, with 6 bases spanning the gap. The CDR3 totals 11 residues. The CDR3 region is CASSFGVEQYF. CDR3 nucleotides: TGTGCCAGCAGTTTCGGTGTCGAGCAGTACTTC.

V gene TRBV5-1 combines with J gene TRBJ2-7; no reliable D call. CDR3 size: 13 residues. V lost 5 bases and J 3 bases, leaving 12 bases between the germline ends. Germline V gene data show CDR1 as SGHRS and CDR2 as YFSETQ. CDR3 sequence (DNA): TGCGCCAGCAGATATTCCGAGCTCTACGAGCAGTACTTC. The encoded protein is CASRYSELYEQYF.

V usage is TRBV7-9 and J usage is TRBJ2-1; 12 nucleotides align to TRBD1. With V trimmed by 4 bases and J by 0 bases, 10 bases remained unmatched. In germline, CDR1 is SEHNR, CDR2 FQNEAQ (reference sequence). The CDR3 covers 19 residues. The CDR3 sequence is CASSYPPGQGASSYNEQFF. CDR3 bases: TGTGCCAGCAGCTACCCGCCGGGACAGGGGGCGAGCTCCTACAATGAGCAGTTCTTC.

The chain uses TRBV11-2 and TRBJ2-5; the match to TRBD2 covers 13 bases. The CDR3 spans 13 residues. CDR1 is SGHAT, CDR2 FQNNGV, per germline. The trim removed 5 bases at V and 13 bases at J, leaving 7 bases unmatched. The CDR3 region is CASSLGLAGAPYF. The CDR3 region has the DNA TGTGCCAGCAGCCTCGGACTAGCGGGGGCCCCGTACTTC.